These 21 T cell receptor beta chains were sequenced from one sample in a study of shared clonotypes between healthy human individuals. Clones were read by immunoSEQ multiplex PCR, and TCRdb kept only the in-frame ones, dropping some. The sample yields about 2.4 million clones, around nine tenths seen once. The sequencing input was naive CD4+ T cells sorted from blood. Subset described: CD45RA+ positively selected. These receptors were taken from a man younger than 35 in good health.

The genes are TRBV5-5 and TRBJ2-7, with a possible D match to TRBD2 (6 bases). This CDR3 spans 15 amino acids. The V end lost 0 bases, the J end lost 0 bases, and 10 bases lay between the germline ends. The germline V gene encodes CDR1 SGHKS and CDR2 YYEKEE (reference sequence). The DNA for the CDR3 is TGTGCCAGCAGCTTGGCCGTGGGGGGCTCCTACGAGCAGTACTTC. Translating it yields CASSLAVGGSYEQYF.

The chain employs TRBV7-9 and TRBJ1-1; D gene ambiguous. Trimming took 0 bases from V and 1 from J, leaving 9 bases between them. Germline V gene lookup returns CDR1 SEHNR and CDR2 FQNEAQ (reference sequence). CDR3 length: 15 amino acids. The CDR3 DNA reads as TGTGCCAGCAGCTTAGCGACTTCGGGGAACACTGAAGCTTTCTTT. This translates into CASSLATSGNTEAFF.

This clone came up once. The genes are TRBV7-9 and TRBJ2-3; 12 nucleotides align to TRBD2. Looked up from germline, CDR1 is SEHNR and CDR2 is FQNEAQ (reference sequence). J gave up 1 base and V 4 bases, and 3 bases lay outside the gene matches. The CDR3 covers 16 residues. CDR3 amino acids: CASSWRLAGGTDTQYF. The CDR3 DNA reads TGTGCCAGCAGCTGGAGACTAGCGGGAGGCACAGATACGCAGTATTTT.

The genes are TRBV10-3 and TRBJ1-1; no clear D gene. The CDR3 totals 15 residues. Germline V CDR1 and CDR2: ENHRY, SYGVKD. Deletions cut 3 bases from V and 2 bases from J, with 13 bases between. Here the CDR3 reads CAISDSGGPNTEAFF. In nucleotides, the CDR3 is TGTGCCATCAGTGACAGTGGAGGCCCCAACACTGAAGCTTTCTTT.

A single count supports this clone. V and J are TRBV18 and TRBJ2-1, with 8 bases identical to TRBD1. The V gene end was trimmed by 6 bases and the J gene end by 9 bases; junction bases not matched to a gene: 16. Per the germline V gene, CDR1 is KGHSH and CDR2 is LQKENI. This CDR3 is built from 16 residues. CDR3 sequence (DNA): TGTGCCAGCTCTCGAAATCAAGGACAGGGATCGGTTGAGCAGTTCTTC. It translates to CASSRNQGQGSVEQFF. The full variable domain, in which reference TRBV18 and TRBJ2-1 provide the parts outside the CDR3, is NAGVMQNPRHLVRRRGQEARLRCSPMKGHSHVYWYRQLPEEGLKFMVYLQKENIIDESGMPKERFSAEFPKEGPSILRIQQVVRGDSAAYFCASSRNQGQGSVEQFFGPGTRLTVL.

This clone has more than one count but fewer than ten. CDR3 in DNA: TGTGCCATCAGTGGGACAGGGGACGAAGCTTTCTTT. The encoded protein is CAISGTGDEAFF. This chain joins TRBV10-3 and TRBJ1-1; 9 bases are shared with TRBD1. This CDR3 has 12 amino acids. Germline-derived CDR1 and CDR2 are ENHRY and SYGVKD. Losses at the gene ends were 4 bases for V and 8 bases for J; bases not matched to a gene: 2.

This chain links TRBV5-1 with TRBJ1-1, with D perhaps matching TRBD1 (6 bases). Trimming took 0 bases from V and 0 from J, leaving 15 bases between them. Per the germline V gene, CDR1 is SGHRS and CDR2 is YFSETQ. The CDR3 sequence is 17 residues long. The CDR3 spells CASSLALGRTVNTEAFF. CDR3 DNA sequence: TGCGCCAGCAGCTTGGCCTTAGGTCGGACAGTGAACACTGAAGCTTTCTTT.

A note on this clone: Additional DNA sequences in this sample encode the identical CDR3. V gene TRBV7-6 combines with J gene TRBJ2-5; either TRBD1 or TRBD2 may supply D (5 bases each). The CDR3 loop spans 13 amino acids. Between the trimmed V and J ends, which lost 4 bases and 0 bases, there was a span of 6 bases. Looked up from germline, CDR1 is SGHVS and CDR2 is FNYEAQ. The CDR3 DNA reads as TGTGCCAGCAGCTCGGGACACCAAGAGACCCAGTACTTC. It codes for CASSSGHQETQYF. Looking up the rest from reference TRBV7-6 and TRBJ2-5 gives the full variable domain: GAGVSQSPRYKVTKRGQDVALRCDPISGHVSLYWYRQALGQGPEFLTYFNYEAQQDKSGLPNDRFSAERPEGSISTLTIQRTEQRDSAMYRCASSSGHQETQYFGPGTRLLVL.

The chain employs TRBV4-1 and TRBJ1-1; D is undetermined. Trimming removed 0 bases from V and 9 bases from J, with 11 bases in between. This CDR3 region has 13 residues. Germline CDR1 MGHRA, CDR2 YSYEKL. The CDR3 sequence is CASSQDRTAKAFF. The CDR3 DNA sequence: TGCGCCAGCAGCCAAGATAGAACAGCTAAAGCTTTCTTT.

A note on this clone: Other nucleotide sequences from this sample produce the same CDR3. This rearrangement joins TRBV11-2 to TRBJ1-5, with D uncertain. V was pared by 0 bases and J by 4 bases, with 7 bases between. This CDR3 is 14 amino acids long. Germline V gene sequence: CDR1 SGHAT, CDR2 FQNNGV. DNA for the CDR3: TGTGCCAGCAGCTTAGATCGGGTGAATCAGCCCCAGCATTTT. This codes for CASSLDRVNQPQHF.

V usage is TRBV6-5 and J usage is TRBJ1-1, with D unclear. Trimming took off 5 bases at V and 6 bases at J, with 13 bases between the two ends. The germline V gene has CDR1 MNHEY and CDR2 SVGAGI. This CDR3 is built from 13 residues. The CDR3 here is CASSTPGGSEAFF. The CDR3 bases are TGTGCCAGCAGTACCCCGGGAGGGTCTGAAGCTTTCTTT.

The chain combines TRBV7-9 with TRBJ1-4, with 10 positions matching TRBD1. Germline V gene sequence: CDR1 SEHNR, CDR2 FQNEAQ (reference sequence). The CDR3 has 16 residues. V shed 0 bases and J 11 bases; nucleotides not matched to a gene: 9. CDR3 DNA sequence: TGTGCCAGCAGCTTAGCGATGGGGACAGGGGTATGGAAACTGTTTTTT. This codes for CASSLAMGTGVWKLFF.

J is TRBJ1-1 and V is TRBV5-1, with unresolved D. Germline loops: CDR1 SGHRS, CDR2 YFSETQ. This CDR3 region has 14 residues. Trimming took 2 bases from V and 11 from J, leaving 19 bases between them. The CDR3 is CASSFGGVDSLAFF. DNA of the CDR3: TGCGCCAGCAGCTTCGGTGGGGTGGACTCCTTGGCTTTCTTT.

This chain joins TRBV2 and TRBJ2-5, with 7 bases matching TRBD1. In germline, CDR1 is SNHLY, CDR2 FYNNEI. V trimming: 5 bases; J trimming: 1 base; junction bases outside the gene matches: 7. This CDR3 comprises 15 residues. CDR3 sequence (DNA): TGTGCCAGCAGTCCCCGGGACAGCGTCCAAGAGACCCAGTACTTC. Its protein is CASSPRDSVQETQYF.

The chain carries TRBV6-6 and TRBJ1-4; 8 bases map to TRBD1. CDR3 size: 14 residues. Germline values: CDR1 MNHNY, CDR2 SVGAGI (reference sequence). With V trimmed by 5 bases and J by 4 bases, 3 bases remained unmatched. CDR3 residues: CASSGQGGNEKLFF. DNA for the CDR3: TGTGCCAGCAGTGGACAGGGAGGTAATGAAAAACTGTTTTTT.

The gene calls are TRBV19 and TRBJ1-1; possibly TRBD1 for D (6 bases). Trimming stripped 6 bases from V and 11 bases from J, with 22 bases between. Germline CDR1 and CDR2: LNHDA and SQIVND (reference sequence). The CDR3 is 14 residues long. CDR3 residues: CASRGVQGGSWAFF. In nucleotides, the CDR3 is TGTGCCAGTAGAGGTGTACAGGGAGGTAGTTGGGCTTTCTTT. The full variable domain, its missing parts supplied by reference TRBV19 and TRBJ1-1, is DGGITQSPKYLFRKEGQNVTLSCEQNLNHDAMYWYRQDPGQGLRLIYYSQIVNDFQKGDIAEGYSVSREKKESFPLTVTSAQKNPTAFYLCASRGVQGGSWAFFGQGTRLTVV.

The chain joins TRBV19 to TRBJ1-1; D possibly corresponds to TRBD1 (6 bases). Germline loops: CDR1 LNHDA, CDR2 SQIVND (reference sequence). The CDR3 has 11 residues. V was pared by 9 bases and J by 3 bases, with 8 bases between. CDR3 residues: CASQGYTEAFF. In nucleotides, the CDR3 is TGTGCCAGCCAGGGGTACACTGAAGCTTTCTTT.

The gene calls are TRBV18 and TRBJ1-2; no firm D call. Germline CDR1 KGHSH, CDR2 LQKENI. Trimming shortened V by 2 bases and J by 6 bases, and 10 bases separated the two germline ends. The CDR3 loop spans 13 amino acids. DNA for the CDR3: TGTGCCAGCTCACCATTTACAGAAAATGGCTACACCTTC. It codes for CASSPFTENGYTF.

This chain joins TRBV7-2 and TRBJ2-7, with unresolved D. Trimming removed 1 base at V and 3 bases at J, with 13 bases between. Per the germline V gene, CDR1 is SGHTA and CDR2 is FQGNSA. The CDR3 runs 15 residues. CDR3 coding DNA: TGTGCCAGCAGCTTAGAAGCCAGTCTCGTCTACGAGCAGTACTTC. Protein: CASSLEASLVYEQYF.

The J gene is TRBJ2-3, the V gene TRBV15; TRBD2 agrees at 11 bases. Per the germline V gene, CDR1 is LNHNV and CDR2 is YYDKDF (reference sequence). This CDR3 is 15 amino acids long. J lost 7 bases, V lost 2 bases, and 5 bases had no gene match. CDR3 nucleotide sequence: TGTGCCACCAGCAGACTAGCGGGGGGAGTAAATACGCAGTATTTT. Translating gives CATSRLAGGVNTQYF.

V and J are TRBV6-1 and TRBJ1-1; TRBD1 matches at 7 bases. V shed 4 bases and J 5 bases; nucleotides not matched to a gene: 7. Germline V lookup: CDR1 MNHNS, CDR2 SASEGT. CDR3 length: 14 amino acids. The CDR3 DNA reads TGTGCCAGCAGTGCAGGGGGGTTCGGAACTGAAGCTTTCTTT. This gives the protein CASSAGGFGTEAFF.